This T cell receptor (beta chain) derives from a study of blood T cell repertoires in COVID-19. Libraries were prepared by immunoSEQ multiplex PCR; TCRdb keeps only in-frame clonotypes and omits some of them. The profile shows around 100,000 clones, around 85% of them singletons. Looked up from germline, CDR1 is SGHTA and CDR2 is FQGNSA. The CDR3 length is 14 residues. The V end lost 4 bases, the J end lost 4 bases, and 10 bases lay between the germline ends. The receptor was isolated from a woman aged 60-75 years with acute or convalescent COVID-19. The rearrangement joins TRBV7-2 to TRBJ1-4, with a possible D match to TRBD1 (6 bases). The specimen sequenced was peripheral blood. The CDR3 reads CASSSGVYNEKLFF. CDR3 nucleotide sequence: TGTGCCAGCAGCTCAGGGGTTTATAATGAAAAACTGTTTTTT.